This is a list of T cell receptor beta chains from one sample in a study of shared clonotypes between healthy human individuals. Profiling relied on immunoSEQ multiplex PCR, and the TCRdb table lists in-frame clones only, not all of them. The sample consists of around 500,000 clones, less than 80% of them appearing once. Sequenced material: PBMCs. The receptors were gathered from a middle-aged woman in good health. Some clones in this sample may be carry-over from other donors' samples. Each CDR3 is given with its conserved first and last residue. A D gene is named only where the DNA matches it firmly. Clone size is not always given. Where it is, it says once, few, many or a class for expanded clones.

V gene	CDR3 length	clone size	D gene	J gene	CDR3 protein	CDR3 DNA
TRBV28	13	.	.	TRBJ1-4	CASSFAANEKLFF	TGTGCCAGCAGTTTCGCAGCTAATGAAAAACTGTTTTTT
TRBV2	14	.	TRBD1	TRBJ1-3	CASNVQGSGNTIYF	TGTGCCAGCAATGTACAGGGGTCTGGAAACACCATATATTTT
TRBV30	15	.	TRBD2	TRBJ2-1	CAWSSDRTGGGEQFF	TGTGCCTGGAGTTCCGATAGGACGGGAGGGGGTGAGCAGTTCTTC
TRBV7-9	13	.	.	TRBJ1-1	CASSYVEGTEAFF	TGTGCCAGCAGCTATGTTGAGGGCACTGAAGCCTTCTTT
TRBV7-9	15	once	TRBD1	TRBJ2-5	CASSPFDRGQETQYF	TGTGCCAGCAGCCCATTCGACAGGGGGCAAGAGACCCAGTACTTC
TRBV5-1	16	.	TRBD2	TRBJ2-7	CASSLLVAGGPDEQYF	TGCGCCAGCAGCTTGTTAGTAGCGGGAGGGCCAGACGAGCAGTACTTC
TRBV14	13	many	.	TRBJ2-5	CASSSGTDRAQYF	TGTGCCAGCAGCTCCGGGACTGATCGGGCCCAGTACTTC
TRBV19	15	.	.	TRBJ2-7	CASTGWRAGQYEQYF	TGTGCCAGTACCGGTTGGAGGGCGGGACAATACGAGCAGTACTTC
TRBV9	14	.	TRBD2	TRBJ2-1	CASSVVLADNEQFF	TGTGCCAGCAGCGTAGTCCTAGCGGACAATGAGCAGTTCTTC
TRBV5-4	15	.	TRBD2	TRBJ2-7	CASSAELADSYEQYF	TGTGCCAGCAGCGCGGAACTAGCGGATTCCTACGAGCAGTACTTC
TRBV21-1	17	once	.	TRBJ2-7	CASSKVLVGQGAYEQYF	.
TRBV25-1	14	.	TRBD2	TRBJ2-5	CASSASGAGGRQYF	TGTGCCAGCAGTGCATCGGGCGCTGGCGGGAGGCAATACTTC
TRBV15	16	few	.	TRBJ1-2	CATSRDSPGANYGYTF	TGTGCCACCAGCAGAGATTCTCCAGGGGCTAACTATGGCTACACCTTC
TRBV28	13	.	.	TRBJ2-7	CASNSASSYEQYF	TGTGCCAGCAATTCCGCGAGCTCCTACGAGCAGTACTTC
TRBV18	14	.	.	TRBJ2-5	CASSPEGVGETQYF	TGTGCCAGCTCACCGGAGGGTGTAGGAGAGACCCAGTACTTC
TRBV11-2	15	.	.	TRBJ2-2	CASSLIRINTGELFF	TGTGCCAGCAGCTTAATACGAATAAACACCGGGGAGCTGTTTTTT
TRBV7-2	15	few	.	TRBJ2-3	CASSLVGQGGDTQYF	TGTGCCAGCAGCTTAGTTGGCCAGGGAGGCGATACGCAGTATTTT
TRBV6-4	15	many	.	TRBJ2-3	CASSLSGTQGDTQYF	TGTGCCAGCAGTCTTTCCGGGACCCAGGGGGATACGCAGTATTTT
TRBV4-3	15	.	TRBD2	TRBJ2-7	CASSPIPGLAFEQYF	TGCGCCAGCAGCCCGATCCCGGGACTAGCCTTCGAGCAGTACTTC
TRBV18	13	.	.	TRBJ1-2	CASSQGTNYGYTF	TGTGCCAGCTCACAAGGGACTAACTATGGCTACACCTTC
TRBV7-2	14	once	.	TRBJ2-2	CASSFVLQEGELFF	TGTGCCAGCAGCTTTGTACTCCAAGAGGGGGAGCTGTTTTTT
TRBV30	14	.	.	TRBJ1-5	CAWSPGRSNQPQHF	TGTGCCTGGAGTCCCGGACGGAGCAATCAGCCCCAGCATTTT
TRBV13	16	.	.	TRBJ2-1	CASSLFAGYPYNEQFF	TGTGCCAGCAGCTTATTCGCGGGCTACCCCTACAATGAGCAGTTCTTC
TRBV29-1	11	.	.	TRBJ2-7	CSVGSWYEQYF	TGCAGCGTTGGATCTTGGTACGAGCAGTACTTC
TRBV4-3	13	.	.	TRBJ1-2	CASSQSEGFGYTF	TGCGCCAGCAGCCAATCTGAGGGTTTTGGCTACACCTTC
TRBV20-1	11	few	.	TRBJ2-1	CSEGMGLEQFF	TGCAGTGAGGGGATGGGACTCGAGCAGTTCTTC
TRBV2	14	.	TRBD1	TRBJ2-3	CASTWGQRPDTQYF	TGTGCCAGCACATGGGGACAGAGGCCAGATACGCAGTATTTT
TRBV28	13	.	.	TRBJ1-2	CASSLLAYWGYTF	TGTGCCAGCAGTTTATTGGCCTATTGGGGCTACACCTTC
TRBV18	16	.	.	TRBJ2-1	CASSPPTYRAYNEQFF	TGTGCCAGCTCACCACCAACGTACAGGGCGTACAATGAGCAGTTCTTC
TRBV6-4	14	.	TRBD2	TRBJ2-7	CASSVLAGIYEQYF	TGTGCCAGCAGTGTACTAGCGGGGATCTACGAGCAGTACTTC
TRBV6-8	16	many	.	TRBJ1-4	CASGASPGVTNEKLFF	TGTGCCAGCGGAGCCTCCCCAGGGGTGACTAATGAAAAACTGTTTTTT
TRBV25-1	13	many	.	TRBJ2-4	CASSPTGLDIQYF	TGTGCCAGCAGTCCCACAGGGTTGGACATTCAGTACTTC
TRBV11-2	15	.	.	TRBJ1-5	CASSHIGGRNQPQHF	TGTGCCAGCAGCCACATAGGGGGACGCAACCAGCCCCAGCATTTT
TRBV5-1	16	few	TRBD2	TRBJ2-2	CASSLLLAANTGELFF	TGCGCCAGCAGCTTATTACTAGCGGCTAACACCGGGGAGCTGTTTTTT
TRBV19	18	.	TRBD1	TRBJ2-6	CASSPRTGGYSGANVLTF	TGTGCCAGTAGCCCAAGGACAGGGGGATATTCTGGGGCCAACGTCCTGACTTTC
TRBV30	14	few	.	TRBJ1-5	CAWSPSNLGQPQHF	TGTGCCTGGAGTCCCAGTAATCTCGGTCAGCCCCAGCATTTT
TRBV25-1	12	.	.	TRBJ2-2	CASSVPAGELFF	TGTGCCAGCAGTGTCCCGGCCGGGGAGCTGTTTTTT
TRBV5-1	14	.	.	TRBJ1-5	CASSPEGTNQPQHF	TGCGCCAGCAGTCCGGAAGGAACCAATCAGCCCCAGCATTTT
TRBV19	15	few	.	TRBJ2-7	CASSIGWQAANEQYF	TGTGCCAGTAGTATAGGTTGGCAGGCTGCAAACGAGCAGTACTTC
TRBV11-2	14	.	.	TRBJ2-7	CASSLVIGLDEQYF	TGTGCCAGCAGCTTAGTTATAGGGTTGGACGAGCAGTACTTC
TRBV10-3	15	.	TRBD2	TRBJ2-7	CAISAGGRAPGEQYF	TGTGCCATCAGTGCTGGCGGGAGGGCCCCGGGCGAGCAGTACTTC
TRBV5-4	14	.	.	TRBJ2-3	CASSFGQYTDTQYF	TGTGCCAGCAGCTTTGGACAGTACACAGATACGCAGTATTTT
TRBV5-6	14	.	.	TRBJ2-1	CASNTIVSYNEQFF	TGTGCCAGCAACACCATAGTCTCCTACAATGAGCAGTTCTTC
TRBV7-8	16	.	TRBD2	TRBJ2-7	CASSLTGLAGVHEQYF	TGTGCCAGCAGCTTAACCGGACTAGCGGGAGTCCACGAGCAGTACTTC
TRBV19	14	.	TRBD1	TRBJ2-7	CASRFGQGAYEQYF	TGTGCCAGTAGATTTGGGCAGGGGGCCTACGAGCAGTACTTC
TRBV25-1	14	.	.	TRBJ1-2	CASSEWGANYGYTF	TGTGCCAGCAGTGAATGGGGAGCTAACTATGGCTACACCTTC
TRBV20-1	11	.	.	TRBJ2-1	CSATGWNEQFF	TGCAGTGCTACGGGGTGGAATGAGCAGTTCTTC
TRBV7-9	15	.	.	TRBJ1-1	CASSSLGEGLTEAFF	TGTGCCAGCAGCTCCCTGGGGGAGGGGTTGACTGAAGCTTTCTTT
TRBV5-4	13	few	.	TRBJ2-5	CASSYRSAVTQYF	TGTGCCAGCAGCTACAGGAGCGCGGTGACCCAGTACTTC
TRBV29-1	15	.	TRBD2	TRBJ2-5	CSVTTSGRGQETQYF	TGCAGCGTAACGACTAGCGGGAGGGGGCAAGAGACCCAGTACTTC
TRBV19	13	.	.	TRBJ2-7	CASSPPGQTEQYF	TGTGCCAGTAGTCCCCCGGGGCAGACCGAGCAGTACTTC
TRBV19	14	.	TRBD1	TRBJ1-2	CASHLTGGIYGYTF	TGTGCCAGCCACTTAACAGGGGGCATCTATGGCTACACCTTC
TRBV10-1	15	.	TRBD2	TRBJ2-1	CASSESTSGRNEQFF	TGCGCCAGCAGTGAGTCGACTAGCGGGAGGAATGAGCAGTTCTTC
TRBV27	13	.	.	TRBJ2-2	CASSSTPTGELFF	TGTGCCAGCAGCTCGACACCAACCGGGGAGCTGTTTTTT
TRBV27	15	.	.	TRBJ2-7	CASSLYVARGYEQYF	TGTGCCAGCAGTTTGTATGTGGCGAGAGGATACGAGCAGTACTTC
TRBV5-8	19	few	TRBD1	TRBJ1-4	CASSLKGTGGVATNEKLFF	TGTGCCAGCAGCTTGAAGGGGACAGGCGGCGTCGCAACTAATGAAAAACTGTTTTTT
TRBV29-1	15	once	TRBD2	TRBJ2-1	CSVQITSGVIHEQFF	TGCAGCGTCCAGATAACTAGCGGAGTCATCCATGAGCAGTTCTTC
TRBV7-9	15	.	TRBD1	TRBJ1-1	CASSLGSGGDTEAFF	TGTGCCAGCAGCTTAGGGTCAGGGGGTGATACTGAAGCTTTCTTT
TRBV2	13	.	.	TRBJ2-5	CASRRLVGETQYF	TGTGCCAGCAGGAGACTAGTAGGAGAGACCCAGTACTTC